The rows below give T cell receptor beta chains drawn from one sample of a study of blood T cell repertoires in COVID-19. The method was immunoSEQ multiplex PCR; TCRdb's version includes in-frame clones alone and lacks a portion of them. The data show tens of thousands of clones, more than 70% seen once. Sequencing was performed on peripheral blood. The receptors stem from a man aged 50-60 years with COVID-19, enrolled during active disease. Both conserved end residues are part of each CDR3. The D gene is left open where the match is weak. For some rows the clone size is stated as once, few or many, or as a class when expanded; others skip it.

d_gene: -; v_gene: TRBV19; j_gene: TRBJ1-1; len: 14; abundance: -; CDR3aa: CASNYASRDAEAFF; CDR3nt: TGTGCCAGTAATTATGCTTCCAGGGATGCTGAAGCTTTCTTT
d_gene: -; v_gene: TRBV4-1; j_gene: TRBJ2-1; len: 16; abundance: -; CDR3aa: CASSQEQAFSYNEQFF; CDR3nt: TGCGCCAGCAGCCAAGAACAGGCCTTCTCCTACAATGAGCAGTTCTTC
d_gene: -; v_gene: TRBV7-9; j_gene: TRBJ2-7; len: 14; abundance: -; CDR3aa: CASSLGAATYEQYF; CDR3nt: TGTGCCAGCAGCTTAGGGGCAGCAACCTACGAGCAGTACTTC
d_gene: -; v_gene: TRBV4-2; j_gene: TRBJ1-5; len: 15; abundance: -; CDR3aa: CASSQVQGSNQPQHF; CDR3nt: TGTGCCAGCAGCCAGGTACAGGGTTCCAATCAGCCCCAGCATTTT
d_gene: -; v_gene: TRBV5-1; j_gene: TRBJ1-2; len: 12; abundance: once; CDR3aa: CASSLEWSGYTF; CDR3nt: TGCGCCAGCAGCTTGGAGTGGAGCGGCTACACCTTC
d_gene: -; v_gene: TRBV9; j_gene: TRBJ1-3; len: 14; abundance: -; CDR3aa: CASSVGDSGNTIYF; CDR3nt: TGTGCCAGCAGCGTAGGCGACTCTGGAAACACCATATATTTT
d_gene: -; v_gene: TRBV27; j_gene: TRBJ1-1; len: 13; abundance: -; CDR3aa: CASSLGVQREAFF; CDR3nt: TGTGCCAGCAGTTTAGGGGTACAGCGGGAAGCTTTCTTT
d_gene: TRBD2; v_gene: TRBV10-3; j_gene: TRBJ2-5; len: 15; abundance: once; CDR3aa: CAISKGLAGEETQYF; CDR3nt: TGTGCCATCAGCAAGGGACTAGCGGGGGAAGAGACCCAGTACTTC
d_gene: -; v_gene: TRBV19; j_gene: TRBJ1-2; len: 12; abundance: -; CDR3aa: CATGQKNYGYTF; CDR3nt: TGTGCCACCGGACAAAAGAACTATGGCTACACCTTC
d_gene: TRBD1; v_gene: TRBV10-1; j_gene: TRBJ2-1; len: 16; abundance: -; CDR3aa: CASSESDRVPYNEQFF; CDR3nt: TGCGCCAGCAGTGAGTCGGACAGGGTCCCCTACAATGAGCAGTTCTTC
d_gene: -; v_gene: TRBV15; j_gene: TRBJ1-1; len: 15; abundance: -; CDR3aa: CATSRLDRVNTEAFF; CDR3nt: TGTGCCACCAGCAGATTAGACAGAGTGAACACTGAAGCTTTCTTT
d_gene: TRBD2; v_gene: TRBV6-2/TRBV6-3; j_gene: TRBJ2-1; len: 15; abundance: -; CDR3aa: CASSLTSGGGRSPIF; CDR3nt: TGTGCCAGCAGTCTCACTAGCGGGGGGGGCCGAAGCCCCATCTTC
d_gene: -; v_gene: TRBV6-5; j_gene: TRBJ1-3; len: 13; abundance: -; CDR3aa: CASHSWEGNTIYF; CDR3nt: TGTGCCAGCCATAGTTGGGAGGGAAACACCATATATTTT
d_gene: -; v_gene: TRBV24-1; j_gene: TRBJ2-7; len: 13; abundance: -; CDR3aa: CATASGPPYEQYF; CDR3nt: TGTGCCACCGCTTCAGGGCCCCCCTACGAGCAGTACTTC
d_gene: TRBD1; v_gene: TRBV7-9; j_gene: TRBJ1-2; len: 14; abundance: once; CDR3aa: CASTQGAGAYGYTF; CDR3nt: TGTGCCAGCACCCAGGGGGCAGGTGCCTATGGCTACACCTTC
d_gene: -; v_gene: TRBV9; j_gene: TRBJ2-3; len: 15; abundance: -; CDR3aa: CASSLHGRGTDTQYF; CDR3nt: TGTGCCAGCAGCCTCCATGGTCGGGGCACAGATACGCAGTATTTT
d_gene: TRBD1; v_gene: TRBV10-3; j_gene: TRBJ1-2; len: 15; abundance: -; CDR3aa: CAISEFGTGVYGYTF; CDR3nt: TGTGCCATCAGTGAATTCGGGACAGGGGTCTATGGCTACACCTTC
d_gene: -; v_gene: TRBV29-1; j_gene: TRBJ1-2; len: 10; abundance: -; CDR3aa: CSVDSYGYTF; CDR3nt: TGCAGCGTTGATAGTTATGGCTACACCTTC
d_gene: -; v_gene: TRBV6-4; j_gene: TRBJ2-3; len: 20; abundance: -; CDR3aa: CASSDSRGYRDCTSGDTQYF; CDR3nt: TGTGCCAGCAGTGACTCCCGCGGGTACCGGGACTGTACGTCGGGGGATACGCAGTATTTT
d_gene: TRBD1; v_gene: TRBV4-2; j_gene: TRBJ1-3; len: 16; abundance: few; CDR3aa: CASSPFDRGSGNTIYF; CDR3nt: TGTGCCAGCAGCCCGTTCGACAGGGGATCTGGAAACACCATATATTTT
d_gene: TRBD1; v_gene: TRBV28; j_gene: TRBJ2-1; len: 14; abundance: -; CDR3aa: CASSFGTGGNEQFF; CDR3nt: TGTGCCAGCAGTTTCGGGACAGGGGGCAACGAGCAGTTCTTC
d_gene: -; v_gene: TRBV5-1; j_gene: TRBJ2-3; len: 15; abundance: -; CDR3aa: CASSLSVARTDTQYF; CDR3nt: TGCGCCAGCAGCTTATCGGTAGCGCGCACAGATACGCAGTATTTT
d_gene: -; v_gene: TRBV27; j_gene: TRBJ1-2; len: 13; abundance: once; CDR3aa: CASSFQGGGGYTF; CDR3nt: TGTGCCAGCAGCTTTCAGGGAGGTGGTGGCTACACCTTC
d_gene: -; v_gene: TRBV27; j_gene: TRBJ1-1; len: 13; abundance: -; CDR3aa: CASSPDTGTEAFF; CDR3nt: TGTGCCAGCAGTCCAGACACAGGGACTGAAGCTTTCTTT
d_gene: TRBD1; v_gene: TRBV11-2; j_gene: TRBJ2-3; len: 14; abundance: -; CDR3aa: CASGRTGGADTQYF; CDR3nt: TGTGCCAGCGGGAGGACAGGGGGCGCAGATACGCAGTATTTT
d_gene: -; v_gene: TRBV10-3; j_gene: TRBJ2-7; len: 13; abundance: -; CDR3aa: CAINRQATYEQYF; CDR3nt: TGTGCCATCAACCGACAGGCCACCTACGAGCAGTACTTC
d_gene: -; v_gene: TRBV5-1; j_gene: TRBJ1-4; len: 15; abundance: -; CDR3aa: CASSLGEVGVEKLFF; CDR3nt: TGCGCCAGCAGCTTGGGGGAGGTCGGAGTTGAAAAACTGTTTTTT
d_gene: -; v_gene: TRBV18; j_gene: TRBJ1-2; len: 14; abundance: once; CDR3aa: CASSPTPSSNGYTF; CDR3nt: TGTGCCAGCTCACCAACCCCCTCATCTAATGGCTACACCTTC
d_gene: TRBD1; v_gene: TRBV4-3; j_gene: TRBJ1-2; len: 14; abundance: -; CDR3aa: CASSLMGQVDGYTF; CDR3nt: TGCGCCAGCAGCCTGATGGGACAGGTGGATGGCTACACCTTC
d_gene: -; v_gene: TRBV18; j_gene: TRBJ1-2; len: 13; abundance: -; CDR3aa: CASSPGGNYGYTF; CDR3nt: TGTGCCAGCTCACCTGGGGGGAACTATGGCTACACCTTC
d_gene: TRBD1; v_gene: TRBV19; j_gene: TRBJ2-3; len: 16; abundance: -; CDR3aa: CASSQRQGPGTDTQYF; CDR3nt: TGTGCCAGTAGTCAAAGACAGGGGCCCGGCACAGATACGCAGTATTTT
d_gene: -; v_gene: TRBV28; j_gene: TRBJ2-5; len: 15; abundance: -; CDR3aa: CASSTQGSSQETQYF; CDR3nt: TGTGCCAGCAGCACCCAGGGATCATCTCAAGAGACCCAGTACTTC